This record looks at one TCR beta chain sequence and its context. What it recognizes is unknown. The record originates from a study of cytomegalovirus exposure and HLA in healthy donors. General study points: Productive status was seen about 87% or about 30% of the time for most TCR beta V segments in an earlier analysis. The authors confirmed in vitro that three CMV-associated chains were specific for CMV antigens.

A multiplex PCR was run with 60 Vbeta primers and 13 Jbeta primers. The table came from immunoSEQ multiplex PCR; TCRdb's copy has only in-frame clones and leaves some out. The sample's table shows 60,000 to 80,000 clones. The material sequenced was PBMCs. The sequence derives from a boy aged 5 to 17 in good health and CMV-seronegative.

CDR3 nucleotides: TGTGCCAGCAGTGAGCAGGGGGCGGGGTACGAGCAGTACTTC. Encoded protein: CASSEQGAGYEQYF. The chain links TRBV2 to TRBJ2-7, with TRBD1 matching over 8 bases. Germline loops: CDR1 SNHLY, CDR2 FYNNEI. The J segment lost 4 bases and the V segment lost 3 bases, leaving 5 bases of the junction unmatched. The CDR3 loop spans 14 amino acids. The full variable domain, completed using reference TRBV2 and TRBJ2-7, is EPEVTQTPSHQVTQMGQEVILRCVPISNHLYFYWYRQILGQKVEFLVSFYNNEISEKSEIFDDQFSVERPDGSNFTLKIRSTKLEDSAMYFCASSEQGAGYEQYFGPGTRLTVT.